This paragraph reports one T cell receptor (beta chain). What this receptor recognizes is not known. Base qualities are not at hand, and no much larger clone is one base apart. V is trimmed back by 5 bases and J by 5 bases, and the junction contains 6 bases that no gene match accounts for. From its cysteine to its phenylalanine, the CDR3 spans 14 amino acids. Just the 42-base CDR3 DNA is kept, in frame starting at base 1. For CDR1 and CDR2, the germline V gene lists MNHEY and SVGAGI. Libraries were made using the immunoSEQ multiplex PCR assay. TCRdb obtained this table from immuneACCESS and retained in-frame rearrangements with V and J assigned. These tables miss some clones; where compared with another copy, unresolved V genes account for less than half of the shortfall, and the remainder is unexplained. The table for this sample lists 60,000 to 75,000 clones; more than 75% of them were counted only once. About 5% of the sample comes from the top ten.

These data originate in a study of technical replicates of blood from a few donors (TCRdb year 2017). The clonotype originates from a human donor in good health. Some clones in this sample may be carry-over from other donors' samples. The source material was PBMCs. The rearrangement combines TRBV6-5 with TRBJ2-1; TRBD2 aligns with 7 central bases. The CDR3 region: CASSNLGGNNEQFF. The sequence in DNA is TGTGCCAGCAGTAACCTGGGAGGGAACAATGAGCAGTTCTTC.